This T cell receptor beta chain was documented in a study of a mutant IDH1 vaccine in newly diagnosed glioma. Clones were sequenced by immunoSEQ multiplex PCR, and TCRdb holds only the in-frame ones, with some missing. The top ten clones hold under 2.5% of a sample with around 41,000 clones, around 84% of them seen once. Details on this clone: The antigen remains unidentified.

Germline V CDR1 and CDR2: SGHDN, FVKESK. The CDR3 loop spans 13 amino acids. Trimming pared 6 bases from V and 5 bases from J, leaving 10 bases between. Time point defined: week 11, during vaccination. In every dose of vaccine, 300 ug of mutant IDH1 20-mer peptide was given alongside topical imiquimod. Sample: PBMCs, taken from a glioma patient whose treatment included an IDH1 peptide vaccine. The sequence derives from a man aged 40-55 years with glioma. The V gene is TRBV14, the J gene TRBJ2-2, with D perhaps being TRBD1 or TRBD2 (5 bases each). CDR3 sequence reads: CASSYWGTGELFF. Here the CDR3 DNA reads TGTGCCAGCAGTTATTGGGGGACCGGGGAGCTGTTTTTT.